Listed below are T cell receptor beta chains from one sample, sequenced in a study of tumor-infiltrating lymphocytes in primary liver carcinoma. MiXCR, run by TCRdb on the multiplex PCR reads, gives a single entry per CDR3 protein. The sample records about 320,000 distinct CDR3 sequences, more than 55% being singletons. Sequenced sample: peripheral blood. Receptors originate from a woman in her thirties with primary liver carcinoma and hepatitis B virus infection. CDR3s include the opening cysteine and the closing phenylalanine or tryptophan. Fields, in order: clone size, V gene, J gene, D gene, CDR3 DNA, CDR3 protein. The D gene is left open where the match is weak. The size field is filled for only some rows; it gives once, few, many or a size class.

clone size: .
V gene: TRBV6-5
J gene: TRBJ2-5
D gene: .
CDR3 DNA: TGTGCCAGCAGTTACTCGAGCAGGGCGGAGACCCAGTACTTC
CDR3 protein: CASSYSSRAETQYF

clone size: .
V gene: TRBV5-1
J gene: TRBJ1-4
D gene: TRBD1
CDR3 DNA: TGCGCCAGCAGCACCGGGGACAGGGCTAATGAAAAACTGTTTTTT
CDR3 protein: CASSTGDRANEKLFF

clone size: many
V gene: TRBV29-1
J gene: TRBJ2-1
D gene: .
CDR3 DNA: TGCAGCGAGAAGGAGCACAATGAGCAGTTCTTC
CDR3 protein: CSEKEHNEQFF

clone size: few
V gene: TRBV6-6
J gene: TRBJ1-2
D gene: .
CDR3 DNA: TGTGCCAGCAGTTACTCGATGGGGGGCCGAGCTAACTATGGCTACACCTTC
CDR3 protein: CASSYSMGGRANYGYTF

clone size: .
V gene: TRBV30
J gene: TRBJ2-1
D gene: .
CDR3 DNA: TGTCTCTGGAGTATCGGGGACCCCCTAGATGAGCAGTTCTTC
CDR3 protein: CLWSIGDPLDEQFF

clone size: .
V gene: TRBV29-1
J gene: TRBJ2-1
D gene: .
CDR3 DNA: TGCAGCGTTCCCGACGGGGGCCCCTACAATGAGCAGTTCTTC
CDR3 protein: CSVPDGGPYNEQFF

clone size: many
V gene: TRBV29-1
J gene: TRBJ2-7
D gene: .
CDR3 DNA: TGCAGCGCCCGGGACGCGCCTACCACCTACGAGCAGTACTTC
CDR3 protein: CSARDAPTTYEQYF

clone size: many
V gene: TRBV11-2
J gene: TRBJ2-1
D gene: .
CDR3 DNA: TGTGCCAGCAGCCTCCTCCAGGGCTACAATGAGCAGTTCTTC
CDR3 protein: CASSLLQGYNEQFF

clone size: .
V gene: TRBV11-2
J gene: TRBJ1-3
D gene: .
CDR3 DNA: TGTGCCAGCAGCTTAGCCCGGGGTACAGAAAACATCATATATTTT
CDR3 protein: CASSLARGTENIIYF

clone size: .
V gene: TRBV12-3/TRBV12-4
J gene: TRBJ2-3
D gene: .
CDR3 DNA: TGTGCCGGCAGTTTTTTACACCTTGACACAGATACGCGGTATTTT
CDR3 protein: CAGSFLHLDTDTRYF

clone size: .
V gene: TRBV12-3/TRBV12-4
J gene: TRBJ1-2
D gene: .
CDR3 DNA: TGTGCCAGCAGCTCTCAGTCTACCTATGGCTACGCCTTC
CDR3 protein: CASSSQSTYGYAF

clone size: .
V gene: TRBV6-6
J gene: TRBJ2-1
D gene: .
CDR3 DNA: TGTGCCAGCAGGGGAATCAACGACAGGAACAATGAGCAGTTATTC
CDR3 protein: CASRGINDRNNEQLF

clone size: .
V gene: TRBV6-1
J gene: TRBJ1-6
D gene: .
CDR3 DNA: TGTGCCAGCAGTGAAGGAAACCGAGGACTTGGCTCACCCCTCCACTTT
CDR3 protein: CASSEGNRGLGSPLHF

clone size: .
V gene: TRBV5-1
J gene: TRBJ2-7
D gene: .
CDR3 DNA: TGCGCCAGCAGTTTCGATTCCCACGAGCAGTACTTC
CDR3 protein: CASSFDSHEQYF

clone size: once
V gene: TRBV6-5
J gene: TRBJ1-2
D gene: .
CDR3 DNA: TGTGCCAGCAGGACAGTCGGCAGTTTAGCTAACTATCGCTACACCTTC
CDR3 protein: CASRTVGSLANYRYTF

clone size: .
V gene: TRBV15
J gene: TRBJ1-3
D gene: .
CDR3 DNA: TGTGCCACCAGCCCGCGGACAGACGATACCATATATTTT
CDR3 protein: CATSPRTDDTIYF

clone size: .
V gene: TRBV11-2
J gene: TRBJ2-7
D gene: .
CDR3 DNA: TGTGCCGGCAGCCGGACGGCGGTACACGAGCAGTACTTC
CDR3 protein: CAGSRTAVHEQYF

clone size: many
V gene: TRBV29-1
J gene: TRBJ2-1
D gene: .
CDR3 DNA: TGCAGCGTTGTATTTGCGAGTAGCTCCTACAATGAGCAGTTCTTC
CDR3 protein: CSVVFASSSYNEQFF

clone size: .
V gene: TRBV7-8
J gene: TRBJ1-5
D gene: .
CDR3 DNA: TGTGCCAGCAGCTCAACCCCCCAGCCCCAGCATTTT
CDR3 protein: CASSSTPQPQHF

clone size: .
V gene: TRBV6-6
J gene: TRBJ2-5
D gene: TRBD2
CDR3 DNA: TGTGCCAGCAGTTACTCAAAGGGCGGGAGCGGGCCCTCGGAGACCCAGTACTTC
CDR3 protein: CASSYSKGGSGPSETQYF

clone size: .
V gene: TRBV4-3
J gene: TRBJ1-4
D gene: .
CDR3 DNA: TGCGCCAGCACCCGTGAGGCTAATGAAAAACTGTTTTTT
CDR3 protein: CASTREANEKLFF

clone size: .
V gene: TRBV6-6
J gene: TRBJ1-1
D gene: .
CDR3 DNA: TGCGCCAGCACCACGCCTTCAATTAACACTGAAGCTCTCTTT
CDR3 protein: CASTTPSINTEALF

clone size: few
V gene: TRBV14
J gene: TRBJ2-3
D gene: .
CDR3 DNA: TGTGCCAGCAGCCATTATTTAACCGGGGGAGATACGCAGTATTTT
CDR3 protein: CASSHYLTGGDTQYF

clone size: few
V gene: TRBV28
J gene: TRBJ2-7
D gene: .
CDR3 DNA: TGTGCCAGCACTGAGGGACCCTACGAGCAGTACTTC
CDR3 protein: CASTEGPYEQYF

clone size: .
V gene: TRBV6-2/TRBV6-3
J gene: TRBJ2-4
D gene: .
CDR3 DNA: TGTGCCAGCAGATCAATCGAATCGCAGTTAGCCAAAAACATTCAGTACTTC
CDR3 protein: CASRSIESQLAKNIQYF

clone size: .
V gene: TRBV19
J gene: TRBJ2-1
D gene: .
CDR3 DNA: TGTGCCAGTAGTTATGCAGGGGAGTATGAGCAGTTCTTC
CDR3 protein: CASSYAGEYEQFF

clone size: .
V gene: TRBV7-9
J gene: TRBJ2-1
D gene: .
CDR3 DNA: TGTGCCAGCAGACCTGGCAACCTTATTTACAATGAGCAGTTCTTC
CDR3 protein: CASRPGNLIYNEQFF

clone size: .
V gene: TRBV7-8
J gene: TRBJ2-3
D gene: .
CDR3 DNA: TGTGCCGGCAGTGCTCCTCGAGGCACAGATACGCAGTATTTT
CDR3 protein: CAGSAPRGTDTQYF

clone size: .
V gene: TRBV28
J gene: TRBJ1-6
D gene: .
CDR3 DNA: TGTGCCAGCAGCTCCCACATCTATAATTCACCCCTCCACTTT
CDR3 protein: CASSSHIYNSPLHF

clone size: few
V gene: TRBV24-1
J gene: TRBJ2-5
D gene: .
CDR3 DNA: TGTGCCACCAGTGACCGCCTTAAAAGCGATGGGGAGACCCAGTACTTC
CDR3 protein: CATSDRLKSDGETQYF

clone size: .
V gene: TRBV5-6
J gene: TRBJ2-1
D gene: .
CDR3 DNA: TGTACCAGCAGCCTTAACAATGAGCAGTTCTTC
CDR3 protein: CTSSLNNEQFF

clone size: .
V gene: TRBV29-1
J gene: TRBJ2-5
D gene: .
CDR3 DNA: TGCAGCTCCAGAAGGGGGGGGATCCTAGAGACCCAGTACTTC
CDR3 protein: CSSRRGGILETQYF

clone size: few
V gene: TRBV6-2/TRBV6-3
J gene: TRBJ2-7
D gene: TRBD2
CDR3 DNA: TGTGCCAGCAGGGAGACCGGGAGGAGAGGGGAGCGGTACTTC
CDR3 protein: CASRETGRRGERYF

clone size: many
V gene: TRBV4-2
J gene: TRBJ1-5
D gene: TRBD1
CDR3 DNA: TGTGCCAGCAGCCAAGAATATCAGGGGGGCAATCAGCCCCAGCATTTT
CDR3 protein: CASSQEYQGGNQPQHF

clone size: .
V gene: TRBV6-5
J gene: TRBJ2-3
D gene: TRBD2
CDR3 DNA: TGTGCCAGCAGCTGGACTAGTTGGTCCACAGATACGCAGTATTTT
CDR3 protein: CASSWTSWSTDTQYF

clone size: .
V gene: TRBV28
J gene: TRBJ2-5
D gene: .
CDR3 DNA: TGTGCCAGCAGCCTTCAGGTTCCGCAAGAGACCCAGTACTTC
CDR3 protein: CASSLQVPQETQYF

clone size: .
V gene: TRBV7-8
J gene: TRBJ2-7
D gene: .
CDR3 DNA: TGTGCCAGCAGCATCAAAGGAAGCACCTACGAGCAGTACTTC
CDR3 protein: CASSIKGSTYEQYF

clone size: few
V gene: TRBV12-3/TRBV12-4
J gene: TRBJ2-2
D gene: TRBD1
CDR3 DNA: TGTGCCAGCAGGGGGACAGCCTTGAACACCGGGGAGCTGTTTTTT
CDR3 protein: CASRGTALNTGELFF

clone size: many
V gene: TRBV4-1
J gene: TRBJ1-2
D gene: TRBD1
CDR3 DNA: TGCGCCAGCAGCCAAGGTAACCCCGGACAGGCCGCGAACGGCTACACCTTC
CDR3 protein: CASSQGNPGQAANGYTF

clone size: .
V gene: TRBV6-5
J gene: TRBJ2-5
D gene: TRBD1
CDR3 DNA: TGTGCCAGCAGGACCACAGGGGGATTTACCCAAGAGACCCAGTACTTC
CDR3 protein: CASRTTGGFTQETQYF

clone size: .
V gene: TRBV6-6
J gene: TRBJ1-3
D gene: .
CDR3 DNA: TGTGCCAGCGGATACATCCCTGGAAACACCATATATTTT
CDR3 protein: CASGYIPGNTIYF

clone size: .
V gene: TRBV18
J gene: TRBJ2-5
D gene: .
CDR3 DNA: TGTGCCAGCTCACCCCCAGTTAGCGGCGGGACCCAGTACTTC
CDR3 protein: CASSPPVSGGTQYF

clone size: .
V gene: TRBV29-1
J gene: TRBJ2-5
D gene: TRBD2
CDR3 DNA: TGCAGCGCTACGACTAGCGGGAGTGCCGGGACGGAGACCCAGTACTTC
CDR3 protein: CSATTSGSAGTETQYF

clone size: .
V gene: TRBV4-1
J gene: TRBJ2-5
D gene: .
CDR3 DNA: TGCGCCAGCAGCCAGAGGGACCAAGAGACCCAGTACTTC
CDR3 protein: CASSQRDQETQYF

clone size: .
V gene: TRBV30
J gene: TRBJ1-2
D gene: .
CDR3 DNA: TGTGCCTGGAGTAGGGGACATCTCATCTATGGCTACACCTTC
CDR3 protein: CAWSRGHLIYGYTF

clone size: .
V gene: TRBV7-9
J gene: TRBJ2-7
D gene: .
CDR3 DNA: TGTGCCAGCAGCGATTTTACGCGGGAGCAGTACTTC
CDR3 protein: CASSDFTREQYF

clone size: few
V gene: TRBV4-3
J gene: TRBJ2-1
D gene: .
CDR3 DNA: TGCGCCAGCAGCCTGTCCCGGGAGGCCGCAGGGGCCAATGAGCGGTTCTTC
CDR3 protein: CASSLSREAAGANERFF

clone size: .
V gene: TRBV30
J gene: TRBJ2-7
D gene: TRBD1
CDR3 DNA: TGTGCCTGGAGTACAAAATCAGGGGGCCCCTACGAGCAGTACTTC
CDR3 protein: CAWSTKSGGPYEQYF

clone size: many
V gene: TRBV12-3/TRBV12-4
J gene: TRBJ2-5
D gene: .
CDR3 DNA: TGTGCCAGCACGGAGGGAGGATTTCGGGAGACCCAGTACTTC
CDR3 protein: CASTEGGFRETQYF

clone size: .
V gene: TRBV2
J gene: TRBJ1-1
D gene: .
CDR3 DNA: TGTGCCAGCAGTATGGAAGTGAATGCTTTCTTT
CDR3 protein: CASSMEVNAFF

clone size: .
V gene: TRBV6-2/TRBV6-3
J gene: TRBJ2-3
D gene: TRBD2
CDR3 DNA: TGTGCCAGCAGTGATCGATCGGGGAAGCGGGAGTCCACCCCCGACGCCGGCGGGACTACGCAGTATTTT
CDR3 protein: CASSDRSGKRESTPDAGGTTQYF

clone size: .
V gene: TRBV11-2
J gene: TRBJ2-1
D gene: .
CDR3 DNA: TGTGCCAGCAGCCATAGGGGGGACATTTCCTACAATGAGCAGTTCTTC
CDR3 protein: CASSHRGDISYNEQFF

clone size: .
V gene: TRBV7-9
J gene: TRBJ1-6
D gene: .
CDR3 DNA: TGTGCCAGCAGCTTACCGCGGAATTCACCCCTCCACTTT
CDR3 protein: CASSLPRNSPLHF

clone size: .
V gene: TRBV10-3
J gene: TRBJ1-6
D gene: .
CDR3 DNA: TGTGCCATCAAATCGGGCCGGGATAATTCACCCCTCCACTTT
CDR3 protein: CAIKSGRDNSPLHF

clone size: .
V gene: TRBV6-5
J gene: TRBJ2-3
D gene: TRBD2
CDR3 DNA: TGTGCCTGCAGTTACGGGACTAGTCGTGTAGATACGCAGTATTTT
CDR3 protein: CACSYGTSRVDTQYF

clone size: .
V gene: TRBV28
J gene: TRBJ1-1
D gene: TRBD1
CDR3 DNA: TGTGCCAGCAGTTCCCCCGCGACAGGGAGTTTCGACACTGAAGCTTTCTTT
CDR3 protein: CASSSPATGSFDTEAFF

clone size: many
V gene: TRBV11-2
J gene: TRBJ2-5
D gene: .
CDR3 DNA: TGTGCCAGCAGCTATAATATACGGGAGACCCAGTACTTC
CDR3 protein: CASSYNIRETQYF

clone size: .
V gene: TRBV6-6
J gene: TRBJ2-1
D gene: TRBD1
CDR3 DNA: TGTGCCAGCAGTTACCCCATAATTTTACAGGGGGCCTACAATGAGCAGTTCTTC
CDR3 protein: CASSYPIILQGAYNEQFF

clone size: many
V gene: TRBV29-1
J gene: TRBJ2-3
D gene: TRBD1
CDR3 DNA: TGCAGCGTTGAAGGCCGGGACAGGGGTTTGAACACAGATACGCAGTATTTT
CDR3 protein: CSVEGRDRGLNTDTQYF

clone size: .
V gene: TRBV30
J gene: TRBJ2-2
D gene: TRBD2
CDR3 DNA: TGTGCCTGGAGACTAGCGGGAGGCACCGGGGAGCCGTTTTTT
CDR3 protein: CAWRLAGGTGEPFF